The sample holds many counts of the clone carrying this T cell receptor beta chain. The sample belongs to a study of identical twins. V gave up 2 bases and J gave up 1 base; unmatched junction bases: 6. The germline gives CDR1 DFQATT, CDR2 SNEGSKA (reference sequence). The CDR3 is 16 residues long. In every case, the donor was a healthy Caucasian. The authors used template switching to add a universal primer site and gave cDNA unique molecular identifiers. In TCRdb, the 5' RACE reads were re-called with MiXCR into one record per CDR3 protein. Altogether 420,000 or so distinct CDR3 sequences are present, approximately 17% being singletons, with the ten largest covering approximately 12%.

The TCR originated in a man aged 50 to 60 in good health. This chain connects TRBV20-1 to TRBJ2-5; TRBD2 matches 11 bases. Material: naive T cells sorted from blood. The CDR3 loop is CSARKPGLAVQETQYF. In DNA, the CDR3 is TGCAGTGCTAGAAAGCCGGGACTAGCGGTCCAAGAGACCCAGTACTTC.